A single sample gave rise to the 18 T cell receptor beta chains below, sequenced in a study of T cells in Graves' hyperthyroidism and ophthalmopathy. TCR beta CDR3 region amplification was performed from RNA transcripts. A first-round RT-PCR of the TCR CDR3 used the HTBI primer set. TCRdb recomputed calls from the multiplex PCR reads with MiXCR, one row per CDR3 protein. The repertoire holds approximately 410,000 distinct CDR3 sequences, with roughly 14% as singletons. The sequenced material came from blood. All receptors come from a man aged 18 to 29 with Graves' ophthalmopathy.

The rearrangement joins TRBV15 to TRBJ2-7, with D perhaps TRBD1 (6 bases). Germline values: CDR1 LNHNV, CDR2 YYDKDF (reference sequence). This CDR3 spans 15 amino acids. With 4 bases removed from V and 4 bases from J, the gap between germline ends came to 17 bases. This chain's CDR3 is CATSNPRGGSYEQYF. The CDR3 DNA sequence: TGTGCCACCAGCAACCCACGTGGGGGCAGTTACGAGCAGTACTTC.

As regards this clonotype: With a much larger clone just one base away, this may be a read error. This chain links TRBV2 with TRBJ1-6; no clear D gene. The germline V and J ends were trimmed by 6 bases and 13 bases, with 19 bases remaining between them. Germline loops: CDR1 SNHLY, CDR2 FYNNEI. The CDR3 has 14 residues. The CDR3: CASSSGSFAVPLHF. Here the CDR3 DNA reads TGTGCCAGCAGCTCGGGCTCTTTCGCGGTCCCCCTCCACTTT.

The chain joins TRBV5-1 to TRBJ1-5; TRBD1 agrees at 7 bases. Germline assignment: CDR1 SGHRS and CDR2 YFSETQ. The CDR3 extends over 14 amino acids. V lost 1 base, J lost 6 bases, and 4 bases stayed unmatched. CDR3 residues: CASSLTGDTQPQHF. CDR3 coding DNA: TGCGCCAGCAGCTTGACAGGGGATACTCAGCCCCAGCATTTT.

The chain links TRBV28 to TRBJ2-7; D possibly corresponds to TRBD2 (5 bases). V dropped 0 bases and J dropped 7 bases, with 10 bases sitting between them. This CDR3 is built from 13 residues. Germline V gene sequence: CDR1 MDHEN, CDR2 SYDVKM. In nucleotides, the CDR3 is TGTGCCAGCAGTTTATGGAGGGCCAGGGAGCAGTACTTC. This codes for CASSLWRAREQYF.

The chain carries TRBV12-3 or TRBV12-4 and TRBJ2-4, with TRBD2 matching over 8 bases. This CDR3 is built from 20 residues. Germline trimming cut 5 bases from V and 6 bases from J; bases unmatched to any gene: 24. The CDR3 spells CASSEFSWAAGAPGGNIQYF. CDR3 DNA sequence: TGTGCCAGCAGTGAGTTTTCTTGGGCAGCGGGAGCCCCCGGGGGAAACATTCAGTACTTC.

This clonotype was detected many times. This may come from a read error, since a much larger clone is one base off. The chain has TRBV7-6 and TRBJ1-2; unclear D gene. Germline V CDR1 and CDR2: SGHVS, FNYEAQ. V was shortened by 1 base and J by 4 bases, with 7 bases between the two germline ends. The CDR3 totals 13 residues. As DNA, the CDR3 is TGTGCCAGCAGCTTAGAGGTGGGCTATGGCTACACCTTC. Translation gives CASSLEVGYGYTF.

The chain has TRBV10-3 and TRBJ1-6, with 9 positions matching TRBD1. The length of the CDR3 is 15 residues. V was clipped by 10 bases and J by 10 bases; unmatched bases: 14. Germline CDR1 ENHRY, CDR2 SYGVKD. CDR3 nucleotide sequence: TGTGCCAGCACTGGCGGGGGACAGGGTTGGTCACCCCTCCACTTT. This gives the protein CASTGGGQGWSPLHF.

This clonotype came up many times. The chain uses TRBV7-9 and TRBJ2-5; D could derive from TRBD1 or TRBD2 (5 bases each). Germline V gives CDR1 SEHNR, CDR2 FQNEAQ (reference sequence). The CDR3 is 15 amino acids. The V gene lost 3 bases and the J gene lost 1 base, with 12 bases spanning the gap. CDR3 loop: CASSFGEGTQETQYF. As DNA, the CDR3 is TGTGCCAGCAGCTTCGGGGAAGGGACCCAAGAGACCCAGTACTTC.

This clonotype was picked up many times. This sequence joins TRBV4-2 and TRBJ2-3; D tentatively reads TRBD1 or TRBD2 (5 bases each). The CDR3 contains 15 residues. CDR1 and CDR2 (germline): LGHNA, YNFKEQ. Trimming took 7 bases from V and 0 from J, leaving 14 bases between them. The CDR3 DNA reads TGTGCCAGCAAAAACGAGGGGAGCAGCACAGATACGCAGTATTTT. It is translated as CASKNEGSSTDTQYF.

The chain is built from TRBV10-1 and TRBJ2-7; 9 nucleotides agree with TRBD1. J gave up 3 bases and V 0 bases, and 3 bases lay outside the gene matches. The CDR3 covers 15 residues. Germline CDR1 and CDR2: WNHNN and SYGVQD (reference sequence). CDR3 region: CASSESKTGGYEQYF. CDR3 DNA: TGCGCCAGCAGTGAGTCCAAGACAGGGGGCTACGAGCAGTACTTC.

This clonotype was detected many times. The V gene is TRBV12-3 or TRBV12-4, the J gene TRBJ1-5, with D hard to call. Trimming shortened V by 2 bases and J by 2 bases, and 10 bases separated the two germline ends. CDR3 size: 15 residues. DNA for the CDR3: TGTGCCAGCAGTTTAAGCCGAGCCGGCAATCAGCCCCAGCATTTT. This sequence encodes CASSLSRAGNQPQHF.

This clonotype appeared a few times. CDR3 coding DNA: TGTGCCAGCAGTTACTTTTGGAAAGCGGCCTCACTGACTTACGAGCAGTACTTC. Protein sequence: CASSYFWKAASLTYEQYF. The chain has TRBV6-5 and TRBJ2-7, with TRBD2 as a possible D gene (5 bases). Trimming shortened V by 1 base and J by 4 bases, and 23 bases separated the two germline ends. Germline CDR1 is MNHEY and CDR2 is SVGAGI. This CDR3 has 18 amino acids.

Only a few counts were recorded for this clonotype. The chain uses TRBV6-1 and TRBJ1-4; D is unresolved. V was pared by 7 bases and J by 6 bases, with 18 bases between. The CDR3 is 15 amino acids. The germline V gene has CDR1 MNHNS and CDR2 SASEGT. The CDR3: CASMSDESRDEKLFF. Written as DNA, the CDR3 is TGTGCCAGCATGTCGGACGAGTCTCGGGATGAAAAACTGTTTTTT.

This clonotype was counted at least ten times. V usage is TRBV20-1 and J usage is TRBJ2-7, with 7 bases matching TRBD2. With V trimmed by 0 bases and J by 2 bases, 10 bases remained unmatched. Germline V gene data show CDR1 as DFQATT and CDR2 as SNEGSKA (reference sequence). The CDR3 runs 16 residues. The CDR3 sequence: CSARENLAGVTYEQYF. The CDR3, as DNA: TGCAGTGCTAGAGAAAATCTGGCGGGGGTTACCTACGAGCAGTACTTC.

The rearrangement joins TRBV14 to TRBJ1-1, with 10 bases matching TRBD1. CDR1 and CDR2 from the germline V gene are SGHDN and FVKESK. The CDR3 is 15 residues long. Unmatched junction bases numbered 3, after V lost 1 base and J lost 4 bases. This chain's CDR3 is CASSQARTGGTEAFF. CDR3 nucleotide sequence: TGTGCCAGCAGCCAAGCTAGGACAGGGGGCACTGAAGCTTTCTTT.

This clonotype occurred many times. V usage is TRBV20-1 and J usage is TRBJ2-4; 12 nucleotides match TRBD2. CDR1 is DFQATT and CDR2 is SNEGSKA in the germline V gene (reference sequence). The length of the CDR3 is 16 residues. J gave up 1 base and V 4 bases, and 5 bases lay outside the gene matches. The CDR3 region has the DNA TGCAGTGCTATTCTAGCGGGAGGGGGGGCCAAAAACATTCAGTACTTC. It is translated as CSAILAGGGAKNIQYF.

There are many counts of this clonotype. This chain links TRBV6-1 with TRBJ1-2; possibly TRBD1 for D (6 bases). The ends were cut back, 6 bases at V and 4 bases at J, with 18 bases in the middle. From germline, CDR1 is MNHNS and CDR2 SASEGT. The CDR3 totals 15 residues. The CDR3 DNA is TGTGCCAGCAGGCCCGGGACATCAACGTCCTATGGCTACACCTTC. This gives the protein CASRPGTSTSYGYTF.

This clonotype occurred many times. This chain links TRBV7-9 with TRBJ1-1; possibly TRBD1 for D (5 bases). Germline CDR1 SEHNR, CDR2 FQNEAQ (reference sequence). CDR3 length equals 13 residues. The germline V and J ends were trimmed by 5 bases and 1 base, with 8 bases remaining between them. As DNA, the CDR3 is TGTGCCAGCAGCGCAACAGGGAACACTGAAGCTTTCTTT. Translated: CASSATGNTEAFF. The full variable domain, rest sourced from reference TRBV7-9 and TRBJ1-1, is DTGVSQNPRHKITKRGQNVTFRCDPISEHNRLYWYRQTLGQGPEFLTYFQNEAQLEKSRLLSDRFSAERPKGSFSTLEIQRTEQGDSAMYLCASSATGNTEAFFGQGTRLTVV.